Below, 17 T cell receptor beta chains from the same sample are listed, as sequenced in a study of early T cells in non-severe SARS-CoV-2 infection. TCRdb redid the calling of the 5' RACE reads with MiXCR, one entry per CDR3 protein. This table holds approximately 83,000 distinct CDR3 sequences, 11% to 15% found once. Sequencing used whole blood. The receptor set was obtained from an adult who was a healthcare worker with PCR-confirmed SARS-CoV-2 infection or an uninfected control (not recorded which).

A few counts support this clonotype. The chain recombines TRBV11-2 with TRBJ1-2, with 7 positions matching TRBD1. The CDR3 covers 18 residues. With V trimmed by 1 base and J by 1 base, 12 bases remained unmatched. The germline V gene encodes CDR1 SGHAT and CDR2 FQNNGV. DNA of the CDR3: TGTGCCAGCAGCTTAGTGAGCAACAGGGGACGAATTAACTATGGCTACACCTTC. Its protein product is CASSLVSNRGRINYGYTF. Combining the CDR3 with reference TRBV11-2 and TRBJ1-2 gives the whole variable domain EAGVAQSPRYKIIEKRQSVAFWCNPISGHATLYWYQQILGQGPKLLIQFQNNGVVDDSQLPKDRFSAERLKGVDSTLKIQPAKLEDSAVYLCASSLVSNRGRINYGYTFGSGTRLTVV.

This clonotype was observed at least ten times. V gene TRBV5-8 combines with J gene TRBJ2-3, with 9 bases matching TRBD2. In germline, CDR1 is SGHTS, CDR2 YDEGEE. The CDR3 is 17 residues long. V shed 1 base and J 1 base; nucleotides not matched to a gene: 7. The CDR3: CASSLRGLAFGTDTQYF. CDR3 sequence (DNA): TGTGCCAGCAGCTTGCGGGGACTAGCTTTCGGCACAGATACGCAGTATTTT.

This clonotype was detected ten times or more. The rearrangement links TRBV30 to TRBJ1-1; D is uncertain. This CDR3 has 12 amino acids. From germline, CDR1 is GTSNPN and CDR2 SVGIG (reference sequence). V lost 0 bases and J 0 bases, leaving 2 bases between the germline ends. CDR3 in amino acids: CAWSVLNTEAFF. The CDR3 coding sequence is TGTGCCTGGAGTGTGTTGAACACTGAAGCTTTCTTT.

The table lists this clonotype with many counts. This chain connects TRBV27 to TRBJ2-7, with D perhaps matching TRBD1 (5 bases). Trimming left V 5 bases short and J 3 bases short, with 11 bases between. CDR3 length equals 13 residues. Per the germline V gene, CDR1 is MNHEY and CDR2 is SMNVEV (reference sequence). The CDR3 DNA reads TGTGCCAGCAGTGGGGCCCCCTACTACGAGCAGTACTTC. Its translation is CASSGAPYYEQYF.

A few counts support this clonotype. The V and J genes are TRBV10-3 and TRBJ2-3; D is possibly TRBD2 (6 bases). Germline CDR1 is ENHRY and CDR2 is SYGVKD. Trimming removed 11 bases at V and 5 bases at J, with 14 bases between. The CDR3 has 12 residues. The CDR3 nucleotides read TGTGCCCAGGGTAGCGGAAAAGATACGCAGTATTTT. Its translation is CAQGSGKDTQYF.

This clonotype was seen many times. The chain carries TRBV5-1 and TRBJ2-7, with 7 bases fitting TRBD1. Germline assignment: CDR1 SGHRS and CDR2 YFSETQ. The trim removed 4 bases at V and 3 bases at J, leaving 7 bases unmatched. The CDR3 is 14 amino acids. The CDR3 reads CASSPGTVLYEQYF. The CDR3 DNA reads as TGCGCCAGCAGCCCCGGGACAGTCCTCTACGAGCAGTACTTC. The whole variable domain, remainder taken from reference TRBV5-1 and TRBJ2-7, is KAGVTQTPRYLIKTRGQQVTLSCSPISGHRSVSWYQQTPGQGLQFLFEYFSETQRNKGNFPGRFSGRQFSNSRSEMNVSTLELGDSALYLCASSPGTVLYEQYFGPGTRLTVT.

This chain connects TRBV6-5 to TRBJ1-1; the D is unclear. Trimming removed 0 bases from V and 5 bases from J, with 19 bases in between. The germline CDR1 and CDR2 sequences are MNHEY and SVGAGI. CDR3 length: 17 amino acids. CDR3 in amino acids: CASSYSREGTGETEAFF. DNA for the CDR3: TGTGCCAGCAGTTACTCGAGGGAGGGTACGGGAGAGACTGAAGCTTTCTTT.

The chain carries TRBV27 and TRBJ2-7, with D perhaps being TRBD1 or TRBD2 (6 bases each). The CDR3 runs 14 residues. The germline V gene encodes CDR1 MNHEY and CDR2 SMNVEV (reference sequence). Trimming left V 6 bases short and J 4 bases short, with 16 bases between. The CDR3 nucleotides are TGTGCCAGCAGACCTGGTAGGGGGGCGTACGAGCAGTACTTC. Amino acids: CASRPGRGAYEQYF.

The CDR3, as DNA: TGTGCCAGCAGTTTTAGGTTCTCGGGATCAGATACGCAGTATTTT. Translated, it gives CASSFRFSGSDTQYF. The chain has TRBV28 and TRBJ2-3, with TRBD2 as a possible D gene (5 bases). The V gene lost 3 bases and the J gene lost 4 bases, with 14 bases spanning the gap. The CDR3 runs 15 residues. Germline CDR1 MDHEN, CDR2 SYDVKM.

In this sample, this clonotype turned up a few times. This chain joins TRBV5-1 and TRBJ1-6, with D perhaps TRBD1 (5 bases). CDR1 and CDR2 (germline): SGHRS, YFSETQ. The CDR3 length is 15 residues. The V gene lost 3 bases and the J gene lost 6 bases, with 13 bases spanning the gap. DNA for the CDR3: TGCGCCAGCAGCTGGAGGGACGGTGCTAATTCACCCCTCCACTTT. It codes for CASSWRDGANSPLHF. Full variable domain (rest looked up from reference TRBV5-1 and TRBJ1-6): KAGVTQTPRYLIKTRGQQVTLSCSPISGHRSVSWYQQTPGQGLQFLFEYFSETQRNKGNFPGRFSGRQFSNSRSEMNVSTLELGDSALYLCASSWRDGANSPLHFGNGTRLTVT.

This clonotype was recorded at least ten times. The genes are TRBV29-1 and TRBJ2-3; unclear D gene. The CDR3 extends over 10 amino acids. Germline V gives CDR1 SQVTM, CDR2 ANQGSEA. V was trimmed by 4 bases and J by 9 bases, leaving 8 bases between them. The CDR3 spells CSVAGRTQYF. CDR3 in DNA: TGCAGCGTTGCCGGGCGAACGCAGTATTTT.

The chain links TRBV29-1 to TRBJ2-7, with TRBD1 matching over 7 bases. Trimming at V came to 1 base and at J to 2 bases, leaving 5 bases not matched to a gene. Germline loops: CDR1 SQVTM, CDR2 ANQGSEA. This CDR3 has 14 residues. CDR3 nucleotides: TGCAGCGTTGAAGGGACAGGAGGAACCTACGAGCAGTACTTC. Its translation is CSVEGTGGTYEQYF.

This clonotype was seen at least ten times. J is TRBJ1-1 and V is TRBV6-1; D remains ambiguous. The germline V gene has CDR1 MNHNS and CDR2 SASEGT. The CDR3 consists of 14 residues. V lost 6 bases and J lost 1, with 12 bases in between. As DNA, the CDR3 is TGTGCCAGCAGCGGGTGGGGAGCGAACACTGAAGCTTTCTTT. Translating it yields CASSGWGANTEAFF.

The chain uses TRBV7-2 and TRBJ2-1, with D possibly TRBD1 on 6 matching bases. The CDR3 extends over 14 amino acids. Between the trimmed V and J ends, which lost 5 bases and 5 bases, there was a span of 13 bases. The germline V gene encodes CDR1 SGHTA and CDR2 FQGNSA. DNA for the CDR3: TGTGCCAGCAGCCCTAGACAGGTAGACAATGAGCAGTTCTTC. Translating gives CASSPRQVDNEQFF. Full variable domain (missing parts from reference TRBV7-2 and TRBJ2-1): GAGVSQSPSNKVTEKGKDVELRCDPISGHTALYWYRQSLGQGLEFLIYFQGNSAPDKSGLPSDRFSAERTGGSVSTLTIQRTQQEDSAVYLCASSPRQVDNEQFFGPGTRLTVL.

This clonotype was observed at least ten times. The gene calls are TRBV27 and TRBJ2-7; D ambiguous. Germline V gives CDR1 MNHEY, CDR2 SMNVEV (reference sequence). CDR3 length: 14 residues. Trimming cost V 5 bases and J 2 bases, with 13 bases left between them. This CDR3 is CASSPRGRAYEQYF. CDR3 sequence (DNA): TGTGCCAGCAGTCCAAGAGGTAGGGCCTACGAGCAGTACTTC.

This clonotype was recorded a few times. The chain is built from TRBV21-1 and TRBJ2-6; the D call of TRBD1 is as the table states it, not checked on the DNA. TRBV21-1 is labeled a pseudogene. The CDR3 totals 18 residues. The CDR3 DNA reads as TGTGCCAGCAGCCCTTTGACAGGGGAAGACTCTGGGGCCAACGTCCTGACTTTC. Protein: CASSPLTGEDSGANVLTF.

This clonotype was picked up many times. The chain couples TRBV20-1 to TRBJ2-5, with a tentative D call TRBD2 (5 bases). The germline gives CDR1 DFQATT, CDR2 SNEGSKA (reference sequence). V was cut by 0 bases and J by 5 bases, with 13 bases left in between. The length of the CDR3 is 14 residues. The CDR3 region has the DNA TGCAGTGCTAGAGATCTTAACGGCGGGGAGACCCAGTACTTC. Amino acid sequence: CSARDLNGGETQYF.